This T cell receptor beta chain was obtained from a study of T cell responses to AZD1222 COVID-19 vaccine. Notes on the study in general: Unmutated variant regions reportedly attract nearly half of all spike-specific TCRs. Recipients of two AZD1222 doses showed rising Spike-specific TCR breadth and depth. A mostly white British donor set with more females was recruited, and clonal diversity was possibly underestimated.

Germline V gene lookup returns CDR1 SNHLY and CDR2 FYNNEI. This CDR3 has 12 residues. Trimming took off 6 bases at V and 8 bases at J, with 13 bases between the two ends. Sequencing was performed with immunoSEQ multiplex PCR; in TCRdb, only in-frame clones are kept and a portion is missing. Among 86,000 or so clones listed, 90% were seen once. A word on this clone: What it recognizes is unknown.

The source is an adult in good health. The chain uses TRBV2 and TRBJ1-2; D not certain. Here the sequenced sample was peripheral blood, taken on day 0 of AZD1222 vaccination. CDR3 protein: CASRERLRGYTF. CDR3 coding DNA: TGTGCCAGCAGGGAGAGATTGCGGGGCTACACCTTC.